This TCR beta chain came from a study of T cells expressing NK-cell markers. Overall study context: Investigators obtained TCR beta repertoires from sorted CD3+CD56+NKG2C+, CD3+CD56+NKG2C- and CD3+CD56-NKG2C+ T cells. Serological testing identified seven of the eight sequenced donors as HCMV-seropositive and one as seronegative.

General study findings and limits: Once again these clonotypes came out on top in the CD3+CD56-NKG2C+ fraction of several donors.

As concerns this clonotype: Its antigen is as yet unknown.

UMI-tagged 5'RACE template switching yielded the TCR beta cDNA. TCRdb reanalyzed the 5' RACE reads and collapses them to one entry per CDR3 protein, without DNA. The sample has 500,000 to 700,000 distinct CDR3 sequences, and its top ten clones hold less than 4.5%. The CDR3 length is 15 residues. CDR1 is MNHEY and CDR2 is SMNVEV in the germline V gene (reference sequence). The sequence was collected from a man aged 18 to 30 in good health. The sequenced sample was blood T cells: a sorted CD56 or NKG2C T cell subset, CD4+ or CD8+ T cells, or bulk PBMC T cells (not recorded which). This chain connects TRBV27 to TRBJ1-5; TCRdb's assignment of TRBD1 cannot be checked, as there is no DNA. The CDR3: CASSLLGQDDQPQHF.